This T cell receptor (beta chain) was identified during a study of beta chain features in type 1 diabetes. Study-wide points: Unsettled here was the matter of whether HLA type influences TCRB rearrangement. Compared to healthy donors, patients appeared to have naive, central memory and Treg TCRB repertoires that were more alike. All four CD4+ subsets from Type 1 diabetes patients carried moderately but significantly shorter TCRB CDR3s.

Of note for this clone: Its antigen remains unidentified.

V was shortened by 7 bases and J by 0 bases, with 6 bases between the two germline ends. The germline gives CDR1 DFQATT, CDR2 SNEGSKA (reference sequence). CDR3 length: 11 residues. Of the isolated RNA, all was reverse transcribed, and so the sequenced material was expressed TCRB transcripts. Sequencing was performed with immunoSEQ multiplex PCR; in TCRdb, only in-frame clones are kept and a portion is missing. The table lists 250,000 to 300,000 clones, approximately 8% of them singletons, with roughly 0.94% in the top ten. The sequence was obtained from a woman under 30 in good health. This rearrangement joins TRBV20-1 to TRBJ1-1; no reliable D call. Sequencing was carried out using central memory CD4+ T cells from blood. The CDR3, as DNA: TGCAGTGGGACGGTGAACACTGAAGCTTTCTTT. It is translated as CSGTVNTEAFF.